This entry is about one T cell receptor (beta chain). Its antigen is currently unknown. Naive CD8 cells lacked CD45RO and underwent positive selection for CCR7, leaving out terminally differentiated effector memory CD45RA+ cells. Deep level was the assay's run setting. The protocol was immunoSEQ multiplex PCR, while the TCRdb copy is restricted to in-frame clones and leaves out a portion. The table shows some 580,000 clones, with 98% occurring only once. The CDR3 length is 14 residues. Germline assignment: CDR1 MNHEY and CDR2 SMNVEV (reference sequence). Deletions cut 4 bases from V and 1 base from J, with 10 bases between. The data stem from a study of shared clonotypes between healthy human individuals. Looking at the study overall: The study drew on a couple of women and a few men aged 18 to 49 as donors. Study-wide findings and caveats: Sampling covered blood only; tissue repertoires likely differ. Clonotype sharing among donors, it was expected, would be affected by sequencing depth.

Sequencing was carried out using naive CD8+ T cells sorted from blood. This chain joins TRBV27 and TRBJ2-5; D is unclear. The sequence was collected from a man younger than 40 in good health. The CDR3 is CASSSHSTQETQYF. The CDR3 nucleotides are TGTGCCAGCAGTTCCCACTCCACCCAAGAGACCCAGTACTTC.